A single sample gave rise to the 26 T cell receptor beta chains below, sequenced in a study of CXCR3-negative and CXCR3-positive naive CD8 T cells (dated by TCRdb to between 2019 and 2020). Data came from a NextSeq 550. The Human TCR Profiling Kit (MiLaboratory) was used to prepare UMI-labeled 5' RACE TRB cDNA libraries. Based on TCRdb reprocessing of the reads, there is one entry per CDR3 protein sequence, and DNA is missing. This sample's table contains some 39,000 distinct CDR3 sequences. The ten largest clonotypes hold around 2% of the sample. Sequencing input: naive CXCR3- CD8+ T cells from blood. The cell subset or site label corresponds to: CD45RO-CCR7+CD27+CD95- naive CD8+ T cells lacking CXCR3 (TNR3-). These TCRs come from a human donor in good health. Some clones in this sample may be carry-over from other donors' samples.

This chain links TRBV27 with TRBJ1-5; TCRdb designates TRBD1, a call that cannot be tested without DNA. The CDR3 is 17 amino acids. From germline, CDR1 is MNHEY and CDR2 SMNVEV (reference sequence). The CDR3 sequence: CASSLTGTGITHQPQHF.

The V and J genes are TRBV6-6 and TRBJ2-7; TCRdb designates TRBD1, a call that cannot be tested without DNA. The CDR3 has 15 amino acids. From germline, CDR1 is MNHNY and CDR2 SVGAGI (reference sequence). This CDR3 reads CASSYSSAGRNEQYF.

The gene calls are TRBV29-1 and TRBJ1-5. The CDR3 has 15 residues. CDR1 SQVTM and CDR2 ANQGSEA come from the germline V gene. The CDR3 loop is CGEASLRYSNQPQHF.

The CDR3 loop is CSASPLRGEINEQFF. V usage is TRBV20-1 and J usage is TRBJ2-1; TCRdb's D call of TRBD1 is untestable without DNA. The CDR3 has 15 residues. Germline assignment: CDR1 DFQATT and CDR2 SNEGSKA (reference sequence).

The chain has TRBV9 and TRBJ2-1; TCRdb picks TRBD2, but there is no DNA to check that call. The V gene's germline CDR1 is SGDLS and CDR2 YYNGEE. The CDR3 spans 16 residues. The CDR3 region is CASSVATGLAGDPQFF.

The genes are TRBV5-1 and TRBJ1-1. This CDR3 region has 12 residues. Per germline, CDR1 SGHRS and CDR2 YFSETQ. CDR3 residues: CASRLGGTEAFF.

The chain couples TRBV5-1 to TRBJ2-1; the D call from TCRdb, TRBD2, cannot be confirmed without DNA. Germline V CDR1 and CDR2: SGHRS, YFSETQ. The CDR3 runs to 15 residues. The CDR3 spells CASSSLAGGLEEQFF.

The chain recombines TRBV12-3 or TRBV12-4 with TRBJ2-2. The CDR3 covers 11 residues. This chain's CDR3 is CASSFIGELFF.

The V and J genes are TRBV5-1 and TRBJ2-1; TCRdb names TRBD2, which stays unverified in the absence of DNA. This CDR3 has 15 residues. Germline V gives CDR1 SGHRS, CDR2 YFSETQ. This CDR3 is CASSLGGRADNEQFF.

The V and J genes are TRBV20-1 and TRBJ1-2; TCRdb's assignment of TRBD1 cannot be checked, as there is no DNA. The CDR3 extends over 17 amino acids. Germline CDR1 and CDR2: DFQATT and SNEGSKA (reference sequence). This CDR3 is CSARDLSRGRLNYGYTF.

The rearrangement joins TRBV5-6 to TRBJ2-5; TCRdb outputs TRBD1, but without DNA this stays unchecked. The CDR3 sequence is 18 residues long. Germline CDR1 SGHDT, CDR2 YYEEEE. The CDR3 sequence is CASSFERGRIIGGETQYF.

The chain has TRBV29-1 and TRBJ2-7; the TCRdb call, TRBD1, lacks DNA for checking. The CDR3 has 13 residues. CDR1 is SQVTM, CDR2 ANQGSEA, per germline. The CDR3 reads CSVGGGNTYEQYF.

This chain connects TRBV27 to TRBJ2-7; TCRdb's D call, TRBD1, is unchecked because there is no DNA. CDR1 is MNHEY, CDR2 SMNVEV, per germline (reference sequence). The CDR3 runs to 13 residues. The CDR3 spells CASGVGTVYEQYF.

J is TRBJ2-7 and V is TRBV29-1; the D call of TRBD2 rests on TCRdb alone, since no DNA is present to check it. Germline values: CDR1 SQVTM, CDR2 ANQGSEA. The CDR3 has 13 residues. This CDR3 reads CRVEGLSSYEQYF.

This sequence joins TRBV7-9 and TRBJ2-7; TCRdb outputs TRBD1, but without DNA this stays unchecked. The CDR3 is made up of 13 amino acids. From germline, CDR1 is SEHNR and CDR2 FQNEAQ (reference sequence). CDR3 sequence reads: CASSLVPGYEQYF.

V and J are TRBV2 and TRBJ2-5; the D call of TRBD2 rests on TCRdb alone, since no DNA is present to check it. The CDR3 covers 16 residues. Germline V gene sequence: CDR1 SNHLY, CDR2 FYNNEI. CDR3 amino acids: CASSDPGLAGLGTQYF.

J is TRBJ2-3 and V is TRBV21-1; as DNA is missing, the TRBD1 call by TCRdb cannot be tested. TRBV21-1 is a known pseudogene. The CDR3 totals 15 residues. The CDR3 loop reads CASRYGGGGSDTQYF.

The CDR3 here is CATSRDRTASNEKLFF. The chain carries TRBV15 and TRBJ1-4; TCRdb lists TRBD1, though no DNA is available to test this call. CDR1 and CDR2 (germline): LNHNV, YYDKDF (reference sequence). This CDR3 contains 16 residues.

V gene TRBV5-1 combines with J gene TRBJ2-1; no DNA is available, so the TRBD2 call from TCRdb remains unchecked. The CDR3 spans 17 residues. Germline V gene sequence: CDR1 SGHRS, CDR2 YFSETQ. CDR3 loop: CASSGGTSGSVFNEQFF. The whole variable domain, filled in from reference TRBV5-1 and TRBJ2-1, reads KAGVTQTPRYLIKTRGQQVTLSCSPISGHRSVSWYQQTPGQGLQFLFEYFSETQRNKGNFPGRFSGRQFSNSRSEMNVSTLELGDSALYLCASSGGTSGSVFNEQFFGPGTRLTVL.

The chain recombines TRBV19 with TRBJ2-7. CDR1 and CDR2 (germline): LNHDA, SQIVND (reference sequence). The CDR3 contains 17 residues. CDR3: CASSTGVATLRTYEQYF.

The genes are TRBV28 and TRBJ1-4; TCRdb outputs TRBD1, but without DNA this stays unchecked. Looked up from germline, CDR1 is MDHEN and CDR2 is SYDVKM. There are 12 residues in the CDR3. The CDR3 is CASSSQGEKLFF.

The chain uses TRBV6-6 and TRBJ2-1; TCRdb proposes TRBD1, but this gene call is untestable without DNA. CDR1 MNHNY and CDR2 SVGAGI come from the germline V gene (reference sequence). The CDR3 covers 16 residues. CDR3 in amino acids: CASSPPAGNTYNEQFF.

The rearrangement uses TRBV9 and TRBJ1-1. The CDR3 consists of 13 residues. Germline values: CDR1 SGDLS, CDR2 YYNGEE. The CDR3 here is CASSVGAITEAFF.

This clonotype is classed as medium-sized by frequency. The CDR3 loop is CASSLRNPGTEAYEQYF. This chain joins TRBV12-3 or TRBV12-4 and TRBJ2-7; TCRdb names TRBD1, which stays unverified in the absence of DNA. This CDR3 has 17 amino acids.

The V gene is TRBV5-1, the J gene TRBJ1-1; TCRdb indicates TRBD1, and absent DNA this call remains unverified. CDR1 is SGHRS and CDR2 is YFSETQ in the germline V gene. This CDR3 region has 16 residues. The CDR3: CASSLVWGQLNTEAFF.

Here the CDR3 reads CASRTQGPYEQYF. The genes are TRBV6-5 and TRBJ2-7. Germline V CDR1 and CDR2: MNHEY, SVGAGI. There are 13 residues in the CDR3.